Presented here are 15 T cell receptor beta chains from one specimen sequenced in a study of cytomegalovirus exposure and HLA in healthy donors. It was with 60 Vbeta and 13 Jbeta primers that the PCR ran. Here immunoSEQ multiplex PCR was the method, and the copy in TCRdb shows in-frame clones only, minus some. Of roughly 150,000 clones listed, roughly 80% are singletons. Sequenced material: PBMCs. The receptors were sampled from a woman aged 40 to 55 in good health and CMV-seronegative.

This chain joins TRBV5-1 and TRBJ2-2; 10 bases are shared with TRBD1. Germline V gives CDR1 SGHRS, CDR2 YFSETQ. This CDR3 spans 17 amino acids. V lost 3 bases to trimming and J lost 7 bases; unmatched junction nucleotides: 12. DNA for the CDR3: TGCGCCAGCAGCTCTCAACCGGGACAGGGGACGGTCGGGGAGCTGTTTTTT. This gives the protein CASSSQPGQGTVGELFF.

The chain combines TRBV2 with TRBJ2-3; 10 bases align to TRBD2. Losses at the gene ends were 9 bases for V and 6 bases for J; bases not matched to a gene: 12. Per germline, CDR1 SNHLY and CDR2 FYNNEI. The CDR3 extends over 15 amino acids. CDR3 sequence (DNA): TGTGCCAGAGAAGTAGCGGGAGGAATATTGGATACGCAGTATTTT. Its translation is CAREVAGGILDTQYF.

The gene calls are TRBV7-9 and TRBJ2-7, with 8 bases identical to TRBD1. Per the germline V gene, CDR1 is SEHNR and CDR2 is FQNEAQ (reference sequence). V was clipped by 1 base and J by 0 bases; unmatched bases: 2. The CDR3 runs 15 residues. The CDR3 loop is CASSLGTGSSYEQYF. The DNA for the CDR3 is TGTGCCAGCAGCTTAGGGACAGGGAGCTCCTACGAGCAGTACTTC.

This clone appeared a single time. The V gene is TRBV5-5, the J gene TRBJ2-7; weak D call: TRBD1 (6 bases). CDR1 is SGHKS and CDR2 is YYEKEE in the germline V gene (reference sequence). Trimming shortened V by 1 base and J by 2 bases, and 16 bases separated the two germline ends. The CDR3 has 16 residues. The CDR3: CASSLRAGEITYEQYF. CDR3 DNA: TGTGCCAGCAGCTTGCGAGCAGGGGAAATCACCTACGAGCAGTACTTC.

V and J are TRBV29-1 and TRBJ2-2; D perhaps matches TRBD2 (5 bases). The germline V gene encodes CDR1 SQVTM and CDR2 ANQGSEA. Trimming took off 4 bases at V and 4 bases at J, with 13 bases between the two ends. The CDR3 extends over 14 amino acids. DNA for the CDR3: TGCAGCGTTGTCCCCCAGCGGAGCACCGGGGAGCTGTTTTTT. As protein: CSVVPQRSTGELFF.

The CDR3 nucleotides read TGTGCCAGCAGCTCCCAGGGGACAGCGTCCTACGAGCAGTACTTC. It codes for CASSSQGTASYEQYF. The chain employs TRBV7-9 and TRBJ2-7; 7 bases are a match to TRBD1. The CDR3 is made up of 15 amino acids. Germline-derived CDR1 and CDR2 are SEHNR and FQNEAQ (reference sequence). V dropped 4 bases and J dropped 1; count of bases not matched to a gene: 7.

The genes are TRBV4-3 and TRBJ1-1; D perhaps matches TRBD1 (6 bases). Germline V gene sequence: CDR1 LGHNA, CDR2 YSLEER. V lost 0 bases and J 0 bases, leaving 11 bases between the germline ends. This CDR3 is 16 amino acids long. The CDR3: CASSQELRTVNTEAFF. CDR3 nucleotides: TGCGCCAGCAGCCAAGAGCTACGGACAGTGAACACTGAAGCTTTCTTT.

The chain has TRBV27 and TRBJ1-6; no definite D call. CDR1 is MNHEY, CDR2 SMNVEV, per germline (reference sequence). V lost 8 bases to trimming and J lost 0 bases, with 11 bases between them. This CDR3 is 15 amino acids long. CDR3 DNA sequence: TGTGCCAGCCGAGTGTGGAGCTCCTATAATTCACCCCTCCACTTT. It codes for CASRVWSSYNSPLHF.

CDR3: CASSPWVSGSEDTQYF. DNA for the CDR3: TGTGCCAGTAGTCCCTGGGTTAGCGGGAGTGAAGATACGCAGTATTTT. V gene TRBV19 combines with J gene TRBJ2-3; 9 bases agree with TRBD2. V dropped 5 bases and J dropped 5; count of bases not matched to a gene: 11. This CDR3 is 16 amino acids long. The V gene's germline CDR1 is LNHDA and CDR2 SQIVND (reference sequence).

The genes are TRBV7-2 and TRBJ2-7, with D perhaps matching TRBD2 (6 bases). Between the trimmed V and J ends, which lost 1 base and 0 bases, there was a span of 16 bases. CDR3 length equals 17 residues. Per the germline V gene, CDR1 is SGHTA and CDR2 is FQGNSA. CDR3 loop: CASSLVLFGRISYEQYF. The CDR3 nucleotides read TGTGCCAGCAGCTTAGTTTTATTCGGGAGAATCTCCTACGAGCAGTACTTC.

CDR3 protein: CAWTLGQGITYEQYF. The CDR3 DNA sequence: TGTGCCTGGACTTTGGGACAGGGAATTACCTACGAGCAGTACTTC. The genes are TRBV7-9 and TRBJ2-7, with 9 positions matching TRBD1. The CDR3 is 15 amino acids. Germline CDR1 is SEHNR and CDR2 is FQNEAQ (reference sequence). V shed 11 bases, J shed 2 bases, and the junction held 13 bases outside the gene matches.

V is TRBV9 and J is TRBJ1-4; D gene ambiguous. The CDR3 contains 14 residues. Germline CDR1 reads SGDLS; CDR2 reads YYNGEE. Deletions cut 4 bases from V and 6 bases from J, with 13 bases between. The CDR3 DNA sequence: TGTGCCAGCAGCCCTAGGTCGGGGTATGAAAAACTGTTTTTT. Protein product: CASSPRSGYEKLFF.

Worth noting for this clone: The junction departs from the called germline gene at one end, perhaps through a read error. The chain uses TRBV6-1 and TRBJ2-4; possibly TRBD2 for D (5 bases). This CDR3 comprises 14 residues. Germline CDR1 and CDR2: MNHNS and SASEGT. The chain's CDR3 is CASRHDQERNSQYF. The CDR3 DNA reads TGTGCCAGCAGGCATGACCAAGAGCGGAACAGTCAGTACTTC.

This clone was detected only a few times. CDR3: CASSDTGLSYEQYF. The CDR3, as DNA: TGTGCCAGCTCAGATACGGGTCTTTCCTACGAGCAGTACTTC. This chain joins TRBV6-1 and TRBJ2-7; D is uncertain. Per germline, CDR1 MNHNS and CDR2 SASEGT. Trimming took 8 bases from V and 1 from J, leaving 15 bases between them. The CDR3 runs to 14 residues.

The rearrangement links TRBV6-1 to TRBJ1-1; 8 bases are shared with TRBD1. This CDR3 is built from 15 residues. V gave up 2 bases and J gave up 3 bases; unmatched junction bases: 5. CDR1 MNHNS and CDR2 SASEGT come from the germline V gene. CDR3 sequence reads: CASSETGGWDTEAFF. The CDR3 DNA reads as TGTGCCAGCAGTGAAACAGGGGGGTGGGACACTGAAGCTTTCTTT.